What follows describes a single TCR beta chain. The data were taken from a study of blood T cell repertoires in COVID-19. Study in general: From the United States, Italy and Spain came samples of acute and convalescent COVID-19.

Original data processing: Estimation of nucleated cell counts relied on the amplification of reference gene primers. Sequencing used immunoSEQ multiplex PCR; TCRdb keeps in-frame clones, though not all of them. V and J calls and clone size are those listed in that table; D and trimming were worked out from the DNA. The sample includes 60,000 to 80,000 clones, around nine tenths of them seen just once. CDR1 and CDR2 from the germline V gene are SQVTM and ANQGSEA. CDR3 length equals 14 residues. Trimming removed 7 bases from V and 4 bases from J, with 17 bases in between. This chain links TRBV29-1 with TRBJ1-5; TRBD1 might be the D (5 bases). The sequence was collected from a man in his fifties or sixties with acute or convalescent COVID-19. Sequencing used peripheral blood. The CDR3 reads CSAQQWGVNQPQHF. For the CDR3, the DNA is TGCAGCGCCCAACAGTGGGGGGTGAATCAGCCCCAGCATTTT. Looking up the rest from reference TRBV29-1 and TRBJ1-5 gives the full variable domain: SAVISQKPSRDICQRGTSLTIQCQVDSQVTMMFWYRQQPGQSLTLIATANQGSEATYESGFVIDKFPISRPNLTFSTLTVSNMSPEDSSIYLCSAQQWGVNQPQHFGDGTRLSIL.